Shown below are 5 T cell receptor beta chains from a single sample sequenced in a study of T-cell reconstitution after alpha-beta-depleted transplantation in children. Unique molecular identifiers were used in preparing the TCRbeta library. TCRdb redid the calling of the PCR reads with MiXCR, one entry per CDR3 protein. The table records about 980,000 distinct CDR3 sequences, about 29% of them present only once. The sequencing here drew on PBMCs, mostly from graft donor cells, taken 360 days after TCRalphabeta/CD19-depleted stem cell transplant. Receptors were obtained from a boy younger than two who had a stem cell transplant for SCID, so the T cells may come from the graft donor.

This clonotype has more than one count but fewer than ten. The chain couples TRBV28 to TRBJ1-6, with D perhaps matching TRBD1 (6 bases). CDR3 length equals 13 residues. Trimming removed 6 bases at V and 11 bases at J, with 14 bases between. Germline CDR1 reads MDHEN; CDR2 reads SYDVKM. The CDR3 sequence is CASRSHREAPLHF. The DNA of the CDR3 is TGTGCCAGCAGGTCCCACAGGGAGGCACCCCTCCACTTT.

The chain employs TRBV19 and TRBJ2-7, with 8 bases that match TRBD1. J was trimmed by 5 bases and V by 4 bases; bases with no gene match: 10. Germline loops: CDR1 LNHDA, CDR2 SQIVND (reference sequence). This CDR3 has 15 residues. The DNA of the CDR3 is TGTGCCAGTAGTACACCCGGACAGGGTTCCCACGAGCAGTACTTC. As protein: CASSTPGQGSHEQYF. Complete variable domain (other parts from reference TRBV19 and TRBJ2-7): DGGITQSPKYLFRKEGQNVTLSCEQNLNHDAMYWYRQDPGQGLRLIYYSQIVNDFQKGDIAEGYSVSREKKESFPLTVTSAQKNPTAFYLCASSTPGQGSHEQYFGPGTRLTVT.

The rearrangement uses TRBV12-3 or TRBV12-4 and TRBJ2-7; 12 positions match TRBD2. This CDR3 comprises 17 residues. After removal of 6 bases from V and 0 bases from J, the junction contained 9 bases not matched to a gene. For the CDR3, the DNA is TGTGCCAGCAGCCCAGATCGACTAGCGGGGGCCTCCTACGAGCAGTACTTC. Residues: CASSPDRLAGASYEQYF.

Many counts were recorded for this clonotype. The V call is TRBV9, the J call TRBJ2-3; D tentatively reads TRBD1 or TRBD2 (5 bases each). This CDR3 spans 15 amino acids. The V end was cut by 2 bases, the J end by 0 bases, with 10 bases between. Germline CDR1 is SGDLS and CDR2 is YYNGEE. The CDR3 loop reads CASSVGTGSTDTQYF. The CDR3 nucleotides read TGTGCCAGCAGCGTGGGGACGGGGAGCACAGATACGCAGTATTTT.

The chain is built from TRBV10-3 and TRBJ1-1; 7 nucleotides agree with TRBD1. Per the germline V gene, CDR1 is ENHRY and CDR2 is SYGVKD. The CDR3 is made up of 14 amino acids. Trimming took 4 bases from V and 3 from J; bases not matched to a gene: 5. The CDR3 reads CAISALTGDTEAFF. CDR3 nucleotide sequence: TGTGCCATCAGTGCGCTAACAGGGGACACTGAAGCTTTCTTT.